A selection of T cell receptor beta chains follows, all from one sample in a study of blood T cell repertoires in COVID-19. Assay used: immunoSEQ multiplex PCR; TCRdb lists only in-frame clones, some missing. Of about 360,000 clones in the sample, roughly 87% were seen once. The sequenced sample was PBMCs or T cells enriched from blood (not recorded which). The origin of the receptors is a woman between 40 and 55 years old with acute COVID-19. Each CDR3 is given with its conserved first and last residue. Each record gives: D gene, clone size, V gene, J gene, CDR3 DNA, CDR3 protein. The D gene is left open where the match is weak. Part of the rows lack a size; the others show once, few, many or a class for expanded clones.

D gene: .; clone size: .; V gene: TRBV30; J gene: TRBJ1-2; CDR3 DNA: TGTGCCTGGAGTCAAGGGAGGACTAACTATGGCTACACCTTC; CDR3 protein: CAWSQGRTNYGYTF
D gene: TRBD1; clone size: once; V gene: TRBV5-1; J gene: TRBJ2-3; CDR3 DNA: TGCGCCAGCAGAGGGGGCCTTGCGGGCCCAGATACGCAGTATTTT; CDR3 protein: CASRGGLAGPDTQYF
D gene: .; clone size: .; V gene: TRBV29-1; J gene: TRBJ2-7; CDR3 DNA: TGCAGCGTGAGACGGGGAGGTAGCTACGAGCAGTACTTC; CDR3 protein: CSVRRGGSYEQYF
D gene: TRBD2; clone size: .; V gene: TRBV5-5; J gene: TRBJ2-5; CDR3 DNA: TGTGCCAGCAGCTTAGGACTAGCCGTTCCAGAGACCCAGTACTTC; CDR3 protein: CASSLGLAVPETQYF
D gene: .; clone size: .; V gene: TRBV5-1; J gene: TRBJ1-2; CDR3 DNA: TGCGCCAGCAGCTCCGGACAGCTACCTTATGGCTACACCTTC; CDR3 protein: CASSSGQLPYGYTF
D gene: TRBD2; clone size: .; V gene: TRBV27; J gene: TRBJ2-1; CDR3 DNA: TGTGCCAGCGCTCTAGCGGGGGGCCACAATGAGCAGTTCTTC; CDR3 protein: CASALAGGHNEQFF
D gene: TRBD1; clone size: .; V gene: TRBV12-3/TRBV12-4; J gene: TRBJ1-2; CDR3 DNA: TGTGCCAGCAGTCCGACAGGGGTGGACGGCTACACCTTC; CDR3 protein: CASSPTGVDGYTF
D gene: .; clone size: .; V gene: TRBV6-5; J gene: TRBJ1-1; CDR3 DNA: TGTGCCAGCAGTTCCCGCGGTGGGAGTGAAGCTTTCTTT; CDR3 protein: CASSSRGGSEAFF
D gene: .; clone size: .; V gene: TRBV30; J gene: TRBJ2-5; CDR3 DNA: TGTGCCTGGAGTGTACAGGGATACCAAGAGACCCAGTACTTC; CDR3 protein: CAWSVQGYQETQYF
D gene: .; clone size: .; V gene: TRBV5-1; J gene: TRBJ1-1; CDR3 DNA: TGCGCCAGCAGCTCGTATGGGGGCGGCTCTGAAGCTTTCTTT; CDR3 protein: CASSSYGGGSEAFF
D gene: TRBD1; clone size: .; V gene: TRBV19; J gene: TRBJ2-2; CDR3 DNA: TGTGCCAGTAGTATAGTAGGGACAGGTATCTCCGGGGAGCTGTTTTTT; CDR3 protein: CASSIVGTGISGELFF
D gene: .; clone size: .; V gene: TRBV24-1; J gene: TRBJ2-3; CDR3 DNA: TGTGCCACCAGTGATTTACTAGGGGATACGCAGTATTTT; CDR3 protein: CATSDLLGDTQYF
D gene: .; clone size: .; V gene: TRBV21-1; J gene: TRBJ2-5; CDR3 DNA: TGTGCCAGCAGCACGCATCCCCGTACCGGGACTAGCGGGGGGTTCGAAGGGGAGACCCAGTACTTC; CDR3 protein: CASSTHPRTGTSGGFEGETQYF
D gene: TRBD2; clone size: .; V gene: TRBV11-2; J gene: TRBJ2-3; CDR3 DNA: TGTGCCAGCAGCTTTACTAGCGGGTTCAGCACAGATACGCAGTATTTT; CDR3 protein: CASSFTSGFSTDTQYF
D gene: .; clone size: .; V gene: TRBV10-3; J gene: TRBJ2-1; CDR3 DNA: TGTGCCATCAGTACACGGGGGGCCGGGGACAATGAGCAGTTCTTC; CDR3 protein: CAISTRGAGDNEQFF
D gene: TRBD1; clone size: few; V gene: TRBV11-3; J gene: TRBJ1-2; CDR3 DNA: TGTGCCAGCAGCTCCCAGACGTTGCTGGACAGGGAATCAGATGGCTACACCTTC; CDR3 protein: CASSSQTLLDRESDGYTF
D gene: .; clone size: .; V gene: TRBV7-9; J gene: TRBJ1-6; CDR3 DNA: TGTGCCAGCAGCCCCCCCGGGGGGAACTCACCCCTCCACTTT; CDR3 protein: CASSPPGGNSPLHF
D gene: TRBD2; clone size: .; V gene: TRBV6-5; J gene: TRBJ2-5; CDR3 DNA: TGTGCCAGCAGGGCCGGGACTAGCGGACAAGAGACCCAGTACTTC; CDR3 protein: CASRAGTSGQETQYF
D gene: .; clone size: .; V gene: TRBV29-1; J gene: TRBJ2-7; CDR3 DNA: TGCAGCGCTGGTGTGAACGGGGAGTACGAGCAGTACTTC; CDR3 protein: CSAGVNGEYEQYF
D gene: TRBD1; clone size: .; V gene: TRBV15; J gene: TRBJ2-3; CDR3 DNA: TGTGCCACCAGCGAGGGGGACAGGGGCGCAGATACGCAGTATTTT; CDR3 protein: CATSEGDRGADTQYF
D gene: TRBD2; clone size: .; V gene: TRBV24-1; J gene: TRBJ2-1; CDR3 DNA: TGTGCCACCAGTGGCGGGGGGGACTCCTACAATGAGCAGTTCTTC; CDR3 protein: CATSGGGDSYNEQFF